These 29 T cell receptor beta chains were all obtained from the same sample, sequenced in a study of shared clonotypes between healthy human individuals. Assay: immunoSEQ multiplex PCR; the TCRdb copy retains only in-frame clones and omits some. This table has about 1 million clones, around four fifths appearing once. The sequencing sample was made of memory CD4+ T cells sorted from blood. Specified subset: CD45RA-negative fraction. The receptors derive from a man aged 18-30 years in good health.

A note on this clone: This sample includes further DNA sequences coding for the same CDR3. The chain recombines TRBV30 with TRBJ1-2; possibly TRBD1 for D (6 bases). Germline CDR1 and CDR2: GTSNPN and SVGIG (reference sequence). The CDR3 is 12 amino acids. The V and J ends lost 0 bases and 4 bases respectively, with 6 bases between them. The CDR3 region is CAWSVQGYGYTF. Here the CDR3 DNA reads TGTGCCTGGAGTGTACAGGGCTATGGCTACACCTTC.

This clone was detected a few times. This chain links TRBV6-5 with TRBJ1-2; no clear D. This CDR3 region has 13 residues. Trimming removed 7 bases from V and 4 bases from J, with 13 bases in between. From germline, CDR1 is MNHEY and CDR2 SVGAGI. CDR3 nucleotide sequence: TGTGCCAGCAATCCCGGCTGGGGCTATGGCTACACCTTC. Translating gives CASNPGWGYGYTF.

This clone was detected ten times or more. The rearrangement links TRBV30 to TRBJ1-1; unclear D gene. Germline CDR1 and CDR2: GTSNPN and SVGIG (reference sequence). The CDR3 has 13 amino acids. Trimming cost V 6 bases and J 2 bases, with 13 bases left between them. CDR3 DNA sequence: TGTGCCTGCCCCAATCGAGGCAACACTGAAGCTTTCTTT. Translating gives CACPNRGNTEAFF.

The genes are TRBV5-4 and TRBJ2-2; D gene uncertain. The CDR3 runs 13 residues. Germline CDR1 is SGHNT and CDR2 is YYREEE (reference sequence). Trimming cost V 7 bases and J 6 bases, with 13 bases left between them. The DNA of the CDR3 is TGTGCCAGCGGTGTGTTAGTGTCCGGGGAGCTGTTTTTT. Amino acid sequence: CASGVLVSGELFF.

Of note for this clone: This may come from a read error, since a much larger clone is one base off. The CDR3 region is CASSRDDSTNEKLFF. CDR3 bases: TGCGCCAGCAGCCGGGACGATTCGACTAATGAAAAACTGTTTTTT. The chain recombines TRBV4-1 with TRBJ1-4; tentatively, D is TRBD1 (5 bases). This CDR3 region has 15 residues. CDR1 and CDR2 (germline): MGHRA, YSYEKL. The V gene lost 4 bases and the J gene lost 2 bases, with 11 bases spanning the gap.

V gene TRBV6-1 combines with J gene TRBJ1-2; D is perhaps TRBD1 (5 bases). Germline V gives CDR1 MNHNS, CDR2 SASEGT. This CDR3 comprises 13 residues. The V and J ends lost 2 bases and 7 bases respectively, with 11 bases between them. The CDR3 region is CASSESGGRGYTF. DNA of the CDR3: TGTGCCAGCAGTGAATCCGGGGGACGTGGCTACACCTTC.

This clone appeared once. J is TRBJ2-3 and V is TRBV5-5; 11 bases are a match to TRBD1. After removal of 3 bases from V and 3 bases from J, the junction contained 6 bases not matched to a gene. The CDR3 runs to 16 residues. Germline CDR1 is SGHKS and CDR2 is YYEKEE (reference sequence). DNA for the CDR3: TGTGCCAGCAGCTATCGGACAGGGGGCTTAACAGATACGCAGTATTTT. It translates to CASSYRTGGLTDTQYF.

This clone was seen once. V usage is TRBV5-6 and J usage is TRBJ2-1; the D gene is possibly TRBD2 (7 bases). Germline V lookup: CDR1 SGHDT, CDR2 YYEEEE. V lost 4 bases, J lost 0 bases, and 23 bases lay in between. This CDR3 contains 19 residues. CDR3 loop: CASSVLGLGGPNSYNEQFF. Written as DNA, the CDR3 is TGTGCCAGCAGCGTGCTGGGACTCGGGGGGCCCAACTCCTACAATGAGCAGTTCTTC.

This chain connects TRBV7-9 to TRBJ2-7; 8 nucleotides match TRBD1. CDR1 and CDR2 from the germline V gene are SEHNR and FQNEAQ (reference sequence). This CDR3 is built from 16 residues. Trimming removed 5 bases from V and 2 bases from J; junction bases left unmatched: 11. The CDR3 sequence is CASSVTGTGVTYEQYF. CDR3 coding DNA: TGTGCCAGCAGCGTTACCGGGACAGGAGTCACCTACGAGCAGTACTTC.

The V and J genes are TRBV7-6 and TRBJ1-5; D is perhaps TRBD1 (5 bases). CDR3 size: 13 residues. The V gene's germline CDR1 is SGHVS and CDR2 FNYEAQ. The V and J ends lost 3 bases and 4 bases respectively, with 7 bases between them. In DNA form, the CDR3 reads TGTGCCAGCAGCTTGGGGGAGAATCAGCCCCAGCATTTT. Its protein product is CASSLGENQPQHF.

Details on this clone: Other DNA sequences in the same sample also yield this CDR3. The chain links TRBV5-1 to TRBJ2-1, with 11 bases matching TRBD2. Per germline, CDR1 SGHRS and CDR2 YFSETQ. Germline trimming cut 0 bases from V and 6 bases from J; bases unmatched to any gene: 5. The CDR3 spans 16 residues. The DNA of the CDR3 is TGCGCCAGCAGCTTGGGGTCTAGCGGGGGGTTCAATGAGCAGTTCTTC. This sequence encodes CASSLGSSGGFNEQFF.

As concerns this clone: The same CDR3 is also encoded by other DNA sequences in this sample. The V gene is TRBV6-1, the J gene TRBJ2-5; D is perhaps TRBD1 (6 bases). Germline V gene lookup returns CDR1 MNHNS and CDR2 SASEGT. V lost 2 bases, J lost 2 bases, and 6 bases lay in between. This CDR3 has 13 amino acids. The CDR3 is CASSEQGQETQYF. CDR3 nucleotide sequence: TGTGCCAGCAGTGAACAGGGGCAAGAGACCCAGTACTTC.

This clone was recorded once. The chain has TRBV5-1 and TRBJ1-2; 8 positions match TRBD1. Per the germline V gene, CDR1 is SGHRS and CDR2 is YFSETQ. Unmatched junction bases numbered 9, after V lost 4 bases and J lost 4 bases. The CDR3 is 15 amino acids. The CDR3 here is CASSPGTGISYGYTF. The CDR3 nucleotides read TGCGCCAGCAGCCCGGGGACAGGAATTAGCTATGGCTACACCTTC.

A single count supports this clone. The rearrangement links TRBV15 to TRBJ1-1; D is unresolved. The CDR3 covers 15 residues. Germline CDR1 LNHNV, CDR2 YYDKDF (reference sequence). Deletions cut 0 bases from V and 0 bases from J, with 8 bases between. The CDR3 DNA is TGTGCCACCAGCAGAGAATTGGGCGTGAACACTGAAGCTTTCTTT. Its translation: CATSRELGVNTEAFF.

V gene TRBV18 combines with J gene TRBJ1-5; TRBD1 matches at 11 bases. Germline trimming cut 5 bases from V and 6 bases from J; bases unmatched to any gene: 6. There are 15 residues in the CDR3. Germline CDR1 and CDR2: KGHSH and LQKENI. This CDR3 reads CASSAGTGGLQPQHF. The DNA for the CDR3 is TGTGCCAGCTCAGCCGGGACAGGGGGACTTCAGCCCCAGCATTTT. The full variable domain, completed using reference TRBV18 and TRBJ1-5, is NAGVMQNPRHLVRRRGQEARLRCSPMKGHSHVYWYRQLPEEGLKFMVYLQKENIIDESGMPKERFSAEFPKEGPSILRIQQVVRGDSAAYFCASSAGTGGLQPQHFGDGTRLSIL.

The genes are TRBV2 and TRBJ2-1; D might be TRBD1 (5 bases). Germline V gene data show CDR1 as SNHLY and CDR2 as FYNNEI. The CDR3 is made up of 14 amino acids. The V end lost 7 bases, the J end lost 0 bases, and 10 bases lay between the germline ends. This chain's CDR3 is CASTRGLSYNEQFF. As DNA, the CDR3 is TGTGCCAGCACAAGGGGCCTCTCCTACAATGAGCAGTTCTTC.

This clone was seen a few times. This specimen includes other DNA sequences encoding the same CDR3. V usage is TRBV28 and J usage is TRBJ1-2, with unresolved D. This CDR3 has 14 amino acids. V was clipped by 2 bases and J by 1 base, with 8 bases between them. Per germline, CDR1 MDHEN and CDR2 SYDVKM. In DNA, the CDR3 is TGTGCCAGCAGTTTAACTGGATATAACTATGGCTACACCTTC. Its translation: CASSLTGYNYGYTF.

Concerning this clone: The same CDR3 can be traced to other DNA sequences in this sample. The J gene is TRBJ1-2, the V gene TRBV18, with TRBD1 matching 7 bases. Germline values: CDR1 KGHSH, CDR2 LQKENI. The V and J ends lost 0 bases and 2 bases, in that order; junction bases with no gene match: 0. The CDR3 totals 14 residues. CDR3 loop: CASSPPTGNYGYTF. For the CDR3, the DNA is TGTGCCAGCTCACCACCGACAGGGAACTATGGCTACACCTTC.

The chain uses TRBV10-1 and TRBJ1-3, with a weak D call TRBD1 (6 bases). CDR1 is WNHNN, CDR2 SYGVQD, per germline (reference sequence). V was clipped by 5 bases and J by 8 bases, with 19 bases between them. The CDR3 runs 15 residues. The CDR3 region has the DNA TGCGCCAGCAGTTCCGACAGCCAGGGGACGGACACCATATATTTT. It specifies CASSSDSQGTDTIYF.

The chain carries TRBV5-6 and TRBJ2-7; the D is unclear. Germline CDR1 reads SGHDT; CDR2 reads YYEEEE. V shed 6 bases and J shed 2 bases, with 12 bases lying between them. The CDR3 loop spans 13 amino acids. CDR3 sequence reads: CASTTPNTYEQYF. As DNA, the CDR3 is TGTGCCAGCACCACCCCTAATACCTACGAGCAGTACTTC.

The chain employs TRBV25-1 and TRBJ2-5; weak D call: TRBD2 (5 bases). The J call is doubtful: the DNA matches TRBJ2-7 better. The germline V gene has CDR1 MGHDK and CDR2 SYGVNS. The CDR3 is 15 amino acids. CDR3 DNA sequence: TGTGCCAGCAGTGAATGGGGAGCCAGCTCCTACGAGCAGTACTTC. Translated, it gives CASSEWGASSYEQYF.

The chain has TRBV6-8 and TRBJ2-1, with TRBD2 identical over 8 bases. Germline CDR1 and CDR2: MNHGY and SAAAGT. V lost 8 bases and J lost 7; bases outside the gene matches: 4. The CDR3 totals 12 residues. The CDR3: CASERERNEQFF. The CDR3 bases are TGTGCCAGCGAGCGGGAGAGGAATGAGCAGTTCTTC.

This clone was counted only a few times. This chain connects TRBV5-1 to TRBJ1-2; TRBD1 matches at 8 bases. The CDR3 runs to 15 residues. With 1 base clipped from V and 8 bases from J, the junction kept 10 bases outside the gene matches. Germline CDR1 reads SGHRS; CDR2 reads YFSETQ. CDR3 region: CASSLIRGQEEGYTF. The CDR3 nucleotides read TGCGCCAGCAGCTTGATTCGGGGACAGGAGGAGGGCTACACCTTC. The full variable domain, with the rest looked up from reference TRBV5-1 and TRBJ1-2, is KAGVTQTPRYLIKTRGQQVTLSCSPISGHRSVSWYQQTPGQGLQFLFEYFSETQRNKGNFPGRFSGRQFSNSRSEMNVSTLELGDSALYLCASSLIRGQEEGYTFGSGTRLTVV.

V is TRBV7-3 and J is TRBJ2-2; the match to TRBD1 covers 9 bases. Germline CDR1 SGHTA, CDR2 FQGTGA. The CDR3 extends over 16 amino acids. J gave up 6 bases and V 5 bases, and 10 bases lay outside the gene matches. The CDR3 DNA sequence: TGTGCCAGCAGCGCCTCCTCCGGGACAGGGTCCGGGGAGCTGTTTTTT. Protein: CASSASSGTGSGELFF.

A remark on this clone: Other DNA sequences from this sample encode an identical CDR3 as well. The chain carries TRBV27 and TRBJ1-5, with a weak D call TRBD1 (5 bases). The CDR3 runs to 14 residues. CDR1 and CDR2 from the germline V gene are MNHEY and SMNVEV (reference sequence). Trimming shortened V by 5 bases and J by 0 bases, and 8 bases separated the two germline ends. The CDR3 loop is CASSTGDSNQPQHF. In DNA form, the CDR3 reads TGTGCCAGCAGTACGGGGGATAGCAATCAGCCCCAGCATTTT.

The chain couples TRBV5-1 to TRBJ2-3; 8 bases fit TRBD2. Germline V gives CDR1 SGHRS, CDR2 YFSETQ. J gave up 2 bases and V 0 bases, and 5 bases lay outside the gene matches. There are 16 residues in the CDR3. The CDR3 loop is CASSLALAGYTDTQYF. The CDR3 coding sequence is TGCGCCAGCAGCTTGGCCCTAGCGGGTTACACAGATACGCAGTATTTT.

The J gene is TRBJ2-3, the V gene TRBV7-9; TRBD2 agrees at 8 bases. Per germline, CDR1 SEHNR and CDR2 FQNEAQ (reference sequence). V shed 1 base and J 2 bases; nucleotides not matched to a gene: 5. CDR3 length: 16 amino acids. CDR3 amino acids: CASSLGSSGPTDTQYF. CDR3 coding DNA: TGTGCCAGCAGCTTAGGTTCTAGCGGGCCCACAGATACGCAGTATTTT. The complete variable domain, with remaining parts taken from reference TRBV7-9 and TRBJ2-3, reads DTGVSQNPRHKITKRGQNVTFRCDPISEHNRLYWYRQTLGQGPEFLTYFQNEAQLEKSRLLSDRFSAERPKGSFSTLEIQRTEQGDSAMYLCASSLGSSGPTDTQYFGPGTRLTVL.

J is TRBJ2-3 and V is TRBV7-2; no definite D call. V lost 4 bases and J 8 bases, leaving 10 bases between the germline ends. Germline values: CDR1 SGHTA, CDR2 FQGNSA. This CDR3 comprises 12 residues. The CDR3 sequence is CASSSVGVTQYF. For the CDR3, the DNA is TGTGCCAGCAGCTCCGTAGGAGTTACGCAGTATTTT. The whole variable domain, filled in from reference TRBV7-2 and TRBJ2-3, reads GAGVSQSPSNKVTEKGKDVELRCDPISGHTALYWYRQSLGQGLEFLIYFQGNSAPDKSGLPSDRFSAERTGGSVSTLTIQRTQQEDSAVYLCASSSVGVTQYFGPGTRLTVL.

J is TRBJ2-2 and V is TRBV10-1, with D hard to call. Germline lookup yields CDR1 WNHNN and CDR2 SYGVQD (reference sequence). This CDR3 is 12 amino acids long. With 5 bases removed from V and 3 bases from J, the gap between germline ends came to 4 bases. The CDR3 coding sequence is TGCGCCAGCAGTCATGACACCGGGGAGCTGTTTTTT. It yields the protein CASSHDTGELFF.